One sample yielded the 29 T cell receptor beta chains listed below, sequenced in a study of T cells expressing NK-cell markers. TCRdb re-analyzed the 5' RACE reads; it lists each CDR3 protein once, without DNA. This table lists 90,000 to 130,000 distinct CDR3 sequences. Sequencing input: blood T cells: a sorted CD56 or NKG2C T cell subset, CD4+ or CD8+ T cells, or bulk PBMC T cells (not recorded which). These receptor sequences come from a woman between 18 and 70 years old in good health.

This sequence joins TRBV4-3 and TRBJ1-6. Germline V gene data show CDR1 as LGHNA and CDR2 as YSLEER. CDR3 size: 13 residues. The CDR3 region is CASSQEGNSPLHF.

The chain couples TRBV7-3 to TRBJ2-1; without DNA, the TCRdb call of TRBD1 cannot be checked. The CDR3 totals 15 residues. CDR1 is SGHTA, CDR2 FQGTGA, per germline. The CDR3: CASSPGYRVRDEQFF. Supplemented by reference TRBV7-3 and TRBJ2-1, the full variable domain reads GAGVSQTPSNKVTEKGKYVELRCDPISGHTALYWYRQSLGQGPEFLIYFQGTGAADDSGLPNDRFFAVRPEGSVSTLKIQRTERGDSAVYLCASSPGYRVRDEQFFGPGTRLTVL.

The rearrangement uses TRBV28 and TRBJ2-2; TCRdb reports TRBD1, a call that lacks DNA to check it against. The CDR3 is 15 amino acids. The germline CDR1 and CDR2 sequences are MDHEN and SYDVKM. The CDR3 spells CASSEGTRTAGELFF.

V is TRBV29-1 and J is TRBJ2-5; TCRdb's D call, TRBD2, is unchecked because there is no DNA. Germline CDR1 and CDR2: SQVTM and ANQGSEA. The CDR3 totals 11 residues. The CDR3 protein is CSGDLRETQYF.

This chain connects TRBV11-1 to TRBJ2-2. The CDR3 contains 14 residues. Germline V CDR1 and CDR2: SGHAT, FQDESV (reference sequence). The CDR3: CASSPNTDTGELFF.

This chain connects TRBV28 to TRBJ1-2. Germline-derived CDR1 and CDR2 are MDHEN and SYDVKM. The CDR3 loop spans 13 amino acids. CDR3 region: CASSLMGIYGYTF.

The chain has TRBV13 and TRBJ2-3; without DNA, the TCRdb call of TRBD2 cannot be checked. Germline values: CDR1 PRHDT, CDR2 FYEKMQ (reference sequence). The CDR3 runs to 18 residues. The CDR3 sequence is CASSSGTSGGASTDTQYF.

This chain uses TRBV6-5 with TRBJ2-3. The CDR3 is 14 amino acids. CDR1 is MNHEY, CDR2 SVGAGI, per germline. The CDR3 is CASSYSSGLDTQYF.

The chain carries TRBV20-1 and TRBJ2-3; TCRdb's D call, TRBD2, is unchecked because there is no DNA. Germline CDR1 and CDR2: DFQATT and SNEGSKA (reference sequence). The CDR3 is 16 amino acids. The CDR3 loop is CSARDRLAGEADTQYF.

The J gene is TRBJ2-1, the V gene TRBV4-2; TCRdb calls TRBD2, which cannot be checked without DNA. Germline V gene data show CDR1 as LGHNA and CDR2 as YNFKEQ. This CDR3 spans 15 amino acids. CDR3 region: CASSQASGGNNEQFF.

The rearrangement links TRBV7-9 to TRBJ1-5. CDR1 is SEHNR, CDR2 FQNEAQ, per germline (reference sequence). The CDR3 contains 15 residues. This CDR3 reads CASSLVGPGNQPQHF.

The rearrangement uses TRBV27 and TRBJ2-1; TCRdb selects TRBD1, and the lack of DNA leaves this call unchecked. The CDR3 contains 12 residues. Germline CDR1 reads MNHEY; CDR2 reads SMNVEV (reference sequence). This CDR3 is CASSTLGQGQFF.

V gene TRBV6-2 or TRBV6-3 combines with J gene TRBJ2-7. The length of the CDR3 is 13 residues. Germline lookup yields CDR1 MNHEY and CDR2 SVGEGT. CDR3 sequence reads: CASTHQLAYEQYF.

The gene calls are TRBV7-9 and TRBJ2-1; TCRdb picks TRBD1, but there is no DNA to check that call. The CDR3 totals 14 residues. Germline CDR1 SEHNR, CDR2 FQNEAQ (reference sequence). The chain's CDR3 is CASSGGGGLNEQFF.

The rearrangement uses TRBV19 and TRBJ1-5. CDR1 and CDR2 from the germline V gene are LNHDA and SQIVND (reference sequence). CDR3 length: 13 residues. CDR3 residues: CASSPQENQPQHF.

This chain joins TRBV5-4 and TRBJ2-7; without DNA, the TCRdb call of TRBD1 cannot be checked. This CDR3 has 14 residues. Germline assignment: CDR1 SGHNT and CDR2 YYREEE (reference sequence). The CDR3 loop reads CASSFSTGSYEQYF.

The V call is TRBV13, the J call TRBJ2-3; TCRdb reports TRBD1, a call that lacks DNA to check it against. CDR3 length: 16 residues. The germline gives CDR1 PRHDT, CDR2 FYEKMQ (reference sequence). The CDR3 loop reads CASSTPGQGWVDTQYF.

The CDR3: CASSQARRNTEAFF. The V gene is TRBV14, the J gene TRBJ1-1. CDR3 length: 14 amino acids. Germline assignment: CDR1 SGHDN and CDR2 FVKESK.

The chain uses TRBV12-3 or TRBV12-4 and TRBJ2-5; no DNA is available, so the TRBD2 call from TCRdb remains unchecked. The CDR3 length is 18 residues. CDR3 in amino acids: CASSSGLRGAGVLETQYF.

The chain joins TRBV3-1 to TRBJ2-5; TCRdb outputs TRBD1, but without DNA this stays unchecked. The germline CDR1 and CDR2 sequences are LGHDT and YNNKEL (reference sequence). This CDR3 comprises 16 residues. This CDR3 is CASSSGTATLSETQYF.

V and J are TRBV7-8 and TRBJ2-1; with no DNA, the TCRdb D assignment of TRBD1 cannot be verified. Looked up from germline, CDR1 is SGHVS and CDR2 is FQNEAQ. CDR3 length: 16 amino acids. The CDR3 sequence: CASSPEPGTAYNEQFF. Variable domain in full (rest from reference TRBV7-8 and TRBJ2-1): GAGVSQSPRYKVAKRGQDVALRCDPISGHVSLFWYQQALGQGPEFLTYFQNEAQLDKSGLPSDRFFAERPEGSVSTLKIQRTQQEDSAVYLCASSPEPGTAYNEQFFGPGTRLTVL.

The V call is TRBV7-9, the J call TRBJ2-5. The CDR3 runs to 12 residues. CDR1 is SEHNR and CDR2 is FQNEAQ in the germline V gene (reference sequence). The CDR3 region is CASSGLLETQYF.

The chain recombines TRBV6-5 with TRBJ2-3; TCRdb calls TRBD2, which cannot be checked without DNA. CDR1 is MNHEY and CDR2 is SVGAGI in the germline V gene. This CDR3 comprises 16 residues. The CDR3 sequence is CASSYDEGGPTDTQYF.

V and J are TRBV9 and TRBJ2-7; the TCRdb D gene call, TRBD2, has no DNA to confirm it. This CDR3 has 15 amino acids. The germline CDR1 and CDR2 sequences are SGDLS and YYNGEE. The CDR3 sequence is CASSGSGRALDEQYF. Using reference TRBV9 and TRBJ2-7 for the parts outside the CDR3, the full variable domain is DSGVTQTPKHLITATGQRVTLRCSPRSGDLSVYWYQQSLDQGLQFLIQYYNGEERAKGNILERFSAQQFPDLHSELNLSSLELGDSALYFCASSGSGRALDEQYFGPGTRLTVT.

This chain links TRBV6-2 or TRBV6-3 with TRBJ1-1. The CDR3 spans 13 residues. Germline V lookup: CDR1 MNHEY, CDR2 SVGEGT. The CDR3 reads CATHLSPGTEAFF.

The chain carries TRBV4-3 and TRBJ2-1; TCRdb proposes TRBD1, but this gene call is untestable without DNA. The CDR3 length is 17 residues. The germline gives CDR1 LGHNA, CDR2 YSLEER. CDR3 sequence reads: CASSPHTGTGEYNEQFF.

V gene TRBV19 combines with J gene TRBJ2-1; TCRdb's D call of TRBD2 is untestable without DNA. CDR3 size: 13 residues. Germline assignment: CDR1 LNHDA and CDR2 SQIVND (reference sequence). This CDR3 is CASRGGGANEQFF. Full variable domain (outside the CDR3, taken from reference TRBV19 and TRBJ2-1): DGGITQSPKYLFRKEGQNVTLSCEQNLNHDAMYWYRQDPGQGLRLIYYSQIVNDFQKGDIAEGYSVSREKKESFPLTVTSAQKNPTAFYLCASRGGGANEQFFGPGTRLTVL.

The CDR3: CASSPPYRETDTQYF. The chain employs TRBV18 and TRBJ2-3; the TCRdb D gene call, TRBD1, has no DNA to confirm it. The CDR3 runs to 15 residues. The germline CDR1 and CDR2 sequences are KGHSH and LQKENI.

The chain joins TRBV5-1 to TRBJ2-5. Germline CDR1 is SGHRS and CDR2 is YFSETQ. CDR3 length: 12 amino acids. The CDR3 is CASSFNGETQYF. The full variable domain, its missing parts supplied by reference TRBV5-1 and TRBJ2-5, is KAGVTQTPRYLIKTRGQQVTLSCSPISGHRSVSWYQQTPGQGLQFLFEYFSETQRNKGNFPGRFSGRQFSNSRSEMNVSTLELGDSALYLCASSFNGETQYFGPGTRLLVL.